The clone carrying this TCR beta chain was found a few times. Its cognate antigen is unknown. This sample stems from a study of T cells in Graves' hyperthyroidism and ophthalmopathy. In the study overall: Peripheral blood was collected at initial diagnosis, before any treatment. Study outcomes and limitations: Before onset, by a median of around 6.1 months, the model predicted ophthalmopathy. Blood shared most expanded thyroid clonotypes above 0.001.

Amplified TCR beta CDR3 regions derived from RNA transcripts. When the TCR CDR3 underwent first-round RT-PCR, the HTBI primer set was used. In TCRdb, the multiplex PCR reads were re-called with MiXCR into one record per CDR3 protein. The repertoire includes 350,000 or so distinct CDR3 sequences, 21% of them detected once, and about 50% sits in the top ten. Patients aged 18 to 65 with hyperthyroidism were newly diagnosed, with duration under 2 months. The CDR3 runs 13 residues. From germline, CDR1 is MDHEN and CDR2 SYDVKM. V lost 1 base, J lost 4 bases, and 4 bases lay in between. Sequences were obtained from blood. The sequence was collected from a woman between 50 and 59 years old with Graves' hyperthyroidism. The V gene is TRBV28, the J gene TRBJ1-4, with D unresolved. The CDR3, as DNA: TGTGCCAGCAGTTTATCTGGTAATGAAAAACTGTTTTTT. Its protein product is CASSLSGNEKLFF.